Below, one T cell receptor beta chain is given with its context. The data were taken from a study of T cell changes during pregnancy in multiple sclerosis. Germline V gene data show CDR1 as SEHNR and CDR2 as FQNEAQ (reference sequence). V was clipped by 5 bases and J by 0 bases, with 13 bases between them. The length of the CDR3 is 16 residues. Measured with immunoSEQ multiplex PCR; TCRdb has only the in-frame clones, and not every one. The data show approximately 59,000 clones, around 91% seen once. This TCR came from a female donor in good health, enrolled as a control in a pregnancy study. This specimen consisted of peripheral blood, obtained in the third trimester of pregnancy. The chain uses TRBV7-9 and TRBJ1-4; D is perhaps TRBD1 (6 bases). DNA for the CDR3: TGTGCCAGCAGCCGAGGACAGAGCGCAACTAATGAAAAACTGTTTTTT. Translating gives CASSRGQSATNEKLFF.